The clone carrying this T cell receptor beta chain has at least ten counts. The antigen is unknown. The trim removed 6 bases at V and 5 bases at J, leaving 11 bases unmatched. The CDR3 sequence is 14 residues long. CDR1 and CDR2 from the germline V gene are SQVTM and ANQGSEA. These data are taken from a study of CD8 T cells in ankylosing spondylitis. Whole-study findings and limits: The study identified a TCR beta motif of under ten highly homologous variants that appeared characteristic of ankylosing spondylitis blood.

TCRdb processed the 5' RACE reads anew with MiXCR; each CDR3 protein has one entry. The table lists some 800,000 distinct CDR3 sequences, approximately 10% of them singletons. The sequencing sample was made of blood, either unsorted or a sorted T cell fraction (not recorded which). The source is a male donor with ankylosing spondylitis. The rearrangement joins TRBV29-1 to TRBJ2-3; 7 positions agree with TRBD2. In DNA form, the CDR3 reads TGCAGCGTGCTTCTGGCGGGGGAAGTAGATACGCAGTATTTT. Protein product: CSVLLAGEVDTQYF.